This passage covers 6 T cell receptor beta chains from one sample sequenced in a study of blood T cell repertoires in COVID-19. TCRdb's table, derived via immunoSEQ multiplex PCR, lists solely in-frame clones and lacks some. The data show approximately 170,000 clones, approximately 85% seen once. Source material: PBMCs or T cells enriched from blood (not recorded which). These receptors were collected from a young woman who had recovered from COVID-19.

The CDR3 protein is CASSEVYGTDYNEQFF. Here the CDR3 DNA reads TGTGCCAGCAGTGAAGTTTACGGGACAGACTACAATGAGCAGTTCTTC. The chain couples TRBV6-1 to TRBJ2-1, with 7 positions matching TRBD1. CDR1 MNHNS and CDR2 SASEGT come from the germline V gene. There are 16 residues in the CDR3. The junction had 6 bases not matched to a gene; V was cut back by 1 base and J by 3 bases.

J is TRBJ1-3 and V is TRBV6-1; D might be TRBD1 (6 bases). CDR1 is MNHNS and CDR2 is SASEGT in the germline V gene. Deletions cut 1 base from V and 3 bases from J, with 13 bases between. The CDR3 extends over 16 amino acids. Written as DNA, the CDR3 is TGTGCCAGCAGTGAAGTATCGGGGGGCCTTGGAAACACCATATATTTT. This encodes CASSEVSGGLGNTIYF.

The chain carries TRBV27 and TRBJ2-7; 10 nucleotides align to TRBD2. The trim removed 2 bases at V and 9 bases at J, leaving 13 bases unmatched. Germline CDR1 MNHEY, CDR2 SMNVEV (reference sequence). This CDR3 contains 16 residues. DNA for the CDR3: TGTGCCAGCAGTTTAGGCGGTTCAGCGGGGGGGTTCTCGCAGTACTTC. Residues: CASSLGGSAGGFSQYF.

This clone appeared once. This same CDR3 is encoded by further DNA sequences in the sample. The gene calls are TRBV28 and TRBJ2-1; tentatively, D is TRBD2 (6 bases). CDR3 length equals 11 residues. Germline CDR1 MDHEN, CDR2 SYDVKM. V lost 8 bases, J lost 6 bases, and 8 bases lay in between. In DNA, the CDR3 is TGTGCCAGCTCGCGGGGCAATGAGCAGTTCTTC. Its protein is CASSRGNEQFF.

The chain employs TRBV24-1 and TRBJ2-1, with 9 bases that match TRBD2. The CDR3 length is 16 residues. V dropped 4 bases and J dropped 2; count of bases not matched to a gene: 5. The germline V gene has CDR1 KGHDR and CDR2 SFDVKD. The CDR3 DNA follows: TGTGCCACCAGTGACCACCTAGCGGGGCCCTACAATGAGCAGTTCTTC. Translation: CATSDHLAGPYNEQFF.

CDR3 bases: TGTGCCAGCAGCCCCCAAAGGGCGGGGGGAAGCTCCTACAATGAGCAGTTCTTC. It yields the protein CASSPQRAGGSSYNEQFF. The chain carries TRBV4-2 and TRBJ2-1; 8 nucleotides match TRBD2. Trimming removed 4 bases from V and 0 bases from J; junction bases left unmatched: 11. The CDR3 extends over 18 amino acids. CDR1 LGHNA and CDR2 YNFKEQ come from the germline V gene.